Listed below are T cell receptor beta chains from one sample, sequenced in a study of B cell selection in AIRE deficiency. TCRdb's copy holds only in-frame clones and misses some; the assay was immunoSEQ multiplex PCR. This sample has 20,000 to 25,000 clones, with around 97% found just once. Sequenced sample: conventional CD4+ T cells sorted from PBMCs. The receptors come from a human donor with AIRE deficiency. The CDR3 runs from the conserved cysteine through the conserved F or W. A D gene is named only where the DNA matches it firmly. The size field is filled for only some rows; it gives once, few, many or a size class.

v_call	d_call	cdr3_length	clone_size	j_call	cdr3_nt	cdr3_aa
TRBV4-2	NA	16	NA	TRBJ2-7	TGTGCCAGCAGCCAAACCCTTGACTTAATCTCCTACGAGCAGTACTTC	CASSQTLDLISYEQYF
TRBV5-4	NA	14	NA	TRBJ2-5	TGTGCCAGCAGCTTGGGGGAGTACCAAGAGACCCAGTACTTC	CASSLGEYQETQYF
TRBV18	TRBD1	13	NA	TRBJ1-1	TGTGCCAGCTCACGTGGGACAGCTCAAGAAGCTTTCTTT	CASSRGTAQEAFF
TRBV19	NA	13	NA	TRBJ1-2	TGTGCCAGTAGTAGTGGACATTTTTATGGCTACACCTTC	CASSSGHFYGYTF
TRBV19	NA	15	NA	TRBJ1-5	TGTGCCAGTAGTATAGATCGCTTCTCCAATCAGCCCCAGCATTTT	CASSIDRFSNQPQHF
TRBV7-2	TRBD1	14	NA	TRBJ1-2	TGTGCCAGCAGCCCAGGGGGCTCTTACTATGGCTACACCTTC	CASSPGGSYYGYTF
TRBV5-5	NA	13	NA	TRBJ2-5	TGTGCCAGCAGCCCTGTATGGCAAGAGACCCAGTACTTC	CASSPVWQETQYF
TRBV19	TRBD2	14	NA	TRBJ2-1	TGTGCCAGTAGTTTAATAGCGGGAGGGAGTGAGCAGTTCTTC	CASSLIAGGSEQFF
TRBV9	NA	14	NA	TRBJ1-5	TGTGCCAGCAGCGCAACGGGGGGAAATCAGCCCCAGCATTTT	CASSATGGNQPQHF
TRBV28	TRBD1	15	NA	TRBJ2-7	TGTGCCAGCAGTAAGACAGGGGGCGCTTTCCACGAGCAGTACTTC	CASSKTGGAFHEQYF
TRBV28	TRBD2	17	NA	TRBJ2-2	TGTGCCAGCAGTTCACTACAACTAGCGGGTAACACCGGGGAGCTGTTTTTT	CASSSLQLAGNTGELFF
TRBV20-1	NA	10	once	TRBJ2-7	TGCAGTGCTAGGAACTACGAGCAGTACTTC	CSARNYEQYF
TRBV11-3	NA	14	NA	TRBJ2-5	TGTGCCAGCAGCTTAGCAGTCCAGGGGGAGACCCAGTACTTC	CASSLAVQGETQYF
TRBV5-1	NA	14	NA	TRBJ2-7	TGCGCCAGCAGCTTGGACCCAAGAACCTACGAGCAGTACTTC	CASSLDPRTYEQYF
TRBV30	NA	13	NA	TRBJ1-2	TGTGCCTGGAGTGGCCAGGGGCTAGGTGGCTACACCTTC	CAWSGQGLGGYTF
TRBV28	TRBD2	16	NA	TRBJ2-5	TGTGCCAGCAGTTTATGGGCCCCGGCGGGAGGGGAGACCCAGTACTTC	CASSLWAPAGGETQYF
TRBV7-2	NA	15	NA	TRBJ1-5	TGTGCCAGCAGCCCATTAGGCAGGAGCAATCAGCCCCAGCATTTT	CASSPLGRSNQPQHF